The 9 T cell receptor beta chains below were found in one sample sequenced in a study of blood T cell repertoires in COVID-19. Clones were read by immunoSEQ multiplex PCR, and TCRdb kept only the in-frame ones, dropping some. The data show some 68,000 clones, about four fifths seen once. Specimen: peripheral blood. Receptors were obtained from a man in his 70s with acute or convalescent COVID-19.

The chain carries TRBV29-1 and TRBJ1-4; tentative D call: TRBD1 (6 bases). In germline, CDR1 is SQVTM, CDR2 ANQGSEA. Trimming shortened V by 6 bases and J by 7 bases, and 18 bases separated the two germline ends. The CDR3 sequence is 14 residues long. The CDR3 nucleotides are TGCAGCGTCGCAGAGGGGGGGGCGCGTGAAAAACTGTTTTTT. It is translated as CSVAEGGAREKLFF.

The chain carries TRBV19 and TRBJ1-5, with D perhaps TRBD1 (5 bases). The germline V gene encodes CDR1 LNHDA and CDR2 SQIVND (reference sequence). The V end was cut by 3 bases, the J end by 1 base, with 10 bases between. There are 15 residues in the CDR3. In nucleotides, the CDR3 is TGTGCCAGTAGTATGGGGCGGACAAGCAATCAGCCCCAGCATTTT. This codes for CASSMGRTSNQPQHF. Based on the CDR3 plus reference TRBV19 and TRBJ1-5, the full variable domain is DGGITQSPKYLFRKEGQNVTLSCEQNLNHDAMYWYRQDPGQGLRLIYYSQIVNDFQKGDIAEGYSVSREKKESFPLTVTSAQKNPTAFYLCASSMGRTSNQPQHFGDGTRLSIL.

The rearrangement links TRBV20-1 to TRBJ1-2, with D hard to call. CDR3 length: 11 residues. Germline CDR1 reads DFQATT; CDR2 reads SNEGSKA (reference sequence). V was clipped by 2 bases and J by 5 bases, with 6 bases between them. The CDR3 DNA sequence: TGCAGTGCTAGATCCCCTTATGGCTACACCTTC. Its protein product is CSARSPYGYTF.

The rearrangement joins TRBV21-1 to TRBJ2-5; the D call TRBD1 from the table was never checked on the DNA. TRBV21-1 is annotated as a pseudogene. CDR3 length: 12 residues. CDR3 sequence reads: CASSKGLETQYF. Written as DNA, the CDR3 is TGTGCCAGCAGCAAGGGGCTGGAGACCCAGTACTTC.

This chain connects TRBV6-6 to TRBJ2-3, with 7 bases aligning to TRBD2. Trimming at V came to 6 bases and at J to 3 bases, leaving 9 bases not matched to a gene. The CDR3 runs to 15 residues. Germline-derived CDR1 and CDR2 are MNHNY and SVGAGI (reference sequence). CDR3 amino acids: CASSKTSAETDTQYF. DNA for the CDR3: TGTGCCAGCAGCAAAACTAGCGCGGAGACAGATACGCAGTATTTT.

The CDR3 reads CAWSRPGLAGGADTQYF. CDR3 nucleotide sequence: TGTGCCTGGAGCCGCCCGGGACTAGCGGGAGGAGCAGATACGCAGTATTTT. The chain uses TRBV30 and TRBJ2-3; 15 bases are shared with TRBD2. The CDR3 has 17 amino acids. Germline trimming cut 3 bases from V and 4 bases from J; bases unmatched to any gene: 8. Germline V CDR1 and CDR2: GTSNPN, SVGIG (reference sequence).

The rearrangement links TRBV19 to TRBJ2-1; D possibly corresponds to TRBD1 (6 bases). This CDR3 has 15 residues. Trimming left V 7 bases short and J 5 bases short, with 18 bases between. Germline lookup yields CDR1 LNHDA and CDR2 SQIVND (reference sequence). The CDR3 nucleotides are TGTGCCAGTACCCCTACAGGGAATCTCAACAATGAGCAGTTCTTC. This sequence encodes CASTPTGNLNNEQFF.

This chain connects TRBV2 to TRBJ2-3; the match to TRBD1 covers 9 bases. CDR1 SNHLY and CDR2 FYNNEI come from the germline V gene. V was clipped by 10 bases and J by 5 bases; unmatched bases: 13. The CDR3 length is 15 residues. Here the CDR3 reads CATEAGTGRGDTQYF. In DNA, the CDR3 is TGTGCCACCGAAGCCGGGACAGGGCGGGGAGATACGCAGTATTTT.

J is TRBJ2-1 and V is TRBV11-2, with TRBD2 matching 12 bases. V lost 4 bases and J lost 10; bases outside the gene matches: 2. Germline lookup yields CDR1 SGHAT and CDR2 FQNNGV. The CDR3 runs 13 residues. For the CDR3, the DNA is TGTGCCAGCAGCTGGACTAGCGGGAACGAGCAGTTCTTC. Protein product: CASSWTSGNEQFF. Full variable domain (missing parts from reference TRBV11-2 and TRBJ2-1): EAGVAQSPRYKIIEKRQSVAFWCNPISGHATLYWYQQILGQGPKLLIQFQNNGVVDDSQLPKDRFSAERLKGVDSTLKIQPAKLEDSAVYLCASSWTSGNEQFFGPGTRLTVL.